The 30 T cell receptor beta chains listed next were all sequenced from one sample in a study of T cells in Graves' hyperthyroidism and ophthalmopathy. RNA transcripts yielded amplified TCR beta CDR3 regions. The HTBI primer set drove a first-round RT-PCR of the TCR CDR3. TCRdb re-derived calls from the multiplex PCR reads in MiXCR, one entry per CDR3 protein. The sample includes some 440,000 distinct CDR3 sequences, less than 20% of them seen just once. The sample taken for sequencing was blood. The receptors derive from a young woman with Graves' hyperthyroidism.

At least ten counts were recorded for this clonotype. This chain joins TRBV6-1 and TRBJ1-2; D is perhaps TRBD1 (6 bases). Per germline, CDR1 MNHNS and CDR2 SASEGT. This CDR3 region has 14 residues. V lost 5 bases and J 3 bases, leaving 13 bases between the germline ends. The CDR3 loop reads CASSLQGNYYGYTF. Written as DNA, the CDR3 is TGTGCCAGCAGTTTACAGGGTAACTACTATGGCTACACCTTC.

As regards this clonotype: This may stem from a read error, because a much larger clone lies one nucleotide away. This chain connects TRBV12-3 or TRBV12-4 to TRBJ2-5; perhaps TRBD2 as D (7 bases). This CDR3 is 14 amino acids long. Trimming left V 4 bases short and J 5 bases short, with 14 bases between. The CDR3 protein is CASSYLGGRETQYF. CDR3 bases: TGTGCCAGCAGTTACCTCGGGGGGCGCGAGACCCAGTACTTC.

This clonotype was detected only a few times. V is TRBV20-1 and J is TRBJ2-1; D possibly corresponds to TRBD2 (5 bases). The germline V gene encodes CDR1 DFQATT and CDR2 SNEGSKA (reference sequence). The V end was cut by 0 bases, the J end by 4 bases, with 19 bases between. The CDR3 extends over 17 amino acids. The CDR3 bases are TGCAGTGCTAGAGACCTGGACTCCGCCGTCGCATACAATGAGCAGTTCTTC. Its protein product is CSARDLDSAVAYNEQFF.

This clonotype was observed at least ten times. The rearrangement links TRBV20-1 to TRBJ2-7; the D call may be TRBD1 or TRBD2 (5 bases each). Trimming took off 1 base at V and 9 bases at J, with 13 bases between the two ends. This CDR3 contains 12 residues. Germline V gene sequence: CDR1 DFQATT, CDR2 SNEGSKA (reference sequence). The CDR3 bases are TGCAGTGCTAGAGTCGGGGAAACAGGGCAGTACTTC. This encodes CSARVGETGQYF.

This clonotype showed up many times. The chain combines TRBV7-9 with TRBJ1-2; D unresolved. The ends were cut back, 5 bases at V and 1 base at J, with 11 bases in the middle. Germline V CDR1 and CDR2: SEHNR, FQNEAQ (reference sequence). The CDR3 covers 14 residues. In DNA, the CDR3 is TGTGCCAGCAGCCCAGAGACTGATAACTATGGCTACACCTTC. The encoded protein is CASSPETDNYGYTF.

This clonotype was recorded at least ten times. The chain is built from TRBV20-1 and TRBJ1-2, with D hard to call. With 3 bases removed from V and 5 bases from J, the gap between germline ends came to 13 bases. The CDR3 contains 13 residues. Germline CDR1 and CDR2: DFQATT and SNEGSKA (reference sequence). The CDR3: CSARRPVEYGYTF. CDR3 sequence (DNA): TGCAGTGCTAGGCGGCCAGTTGAATATGGCTACACCTTC.

Concerning this clonotype itself: A much larger clone differs from this one at a single base, so this may be a read error. V and J are TRBV20-1 and TRBJ2-1; D is possibly TRBD2 (5 bases). The length of the CDR3 is 14 residues. V was shortened by 3 bases and J by 4 bases, with 13 bases between the two germline ends. Germline V gives CDR1 DFQATT, CDR2 SNEGSKA (reference sequence). CDR3 loop: CSARLLTSYNEQFF. CDR3 in DNA: TGCAGTGCTAGGCTTCTTACTAGTTACAATGAGCAGTTCTTC.

This clonotype has a count of ten or more. CDR3 amino acids: CASSQDETSVSYEQYF. DNA of the CDR3: TGTGCCAGCAGCCAAGACGAGACTAGCGTGTCCTACGAGCAGTACTTC. This chain uses TRBV4-2 with TRBJ2-7; 8 bases match TRBD2. V was pared by 0 bases and J by 1 base, with 5 bases of the junction left unmatched. CDR3 size: 16 residues. Per the germline V gene, CDR1 is LGHNA and CDR2 is YNFKEQ.

The rearrangement joins TRBV7-9 to TRBJ2-5; 9 nucleotides match TRBD1. This CDR3 comprises 15 residues. V lost 7 bases and J lost 3; bases outside the gene matches: 9. Germline V gives CDR1 SEHNR, CDR2 FQNEAQ (reference sequence). CDR3 sequence (DNA): TGTGCCAGCACCTGGGACAGGGAATTGGAAGAGACCCAGTACTTC. This encodes CASTWDRELEETQYF.

At least ten counts were recorded for this clonotype. The CDR3 loop reads CSATAGGSVGETQYF. The CDR3 coding sequence is TGCAGTGCAACCGCAGGGGGGAGTGTGGGAGAGACCCAGTACTTC. This chain joins TRBV20-1 and TRBJ2-5, with a weak D call TRBD1 (7 bases). Germline assignment: CDR1 DFQATT and CDR2 SNEGSKA (reference sequence). The CDR3 is 15 amino acids. The V and J ends lost 6 bases and 4 bases respectively, with 21 bases between them.

The sample holds many counts of this clonotype. The V and J genes are TRBV5-1 and TRBJ2-1; 12 nucleotides line up with TRBD1. Germline CDR1 and CDR2: SGHRS and YFSETQ. The junction had 10 bases not matched to a gene; V was cut back by 6 bases and J by 0 bases. This CDR3 contains 18 residues. For the CDR3, the DNA is TGCGCCAGCACTCCCGGGACAGGGGGCCCTAGCTCCTACAATGAGCAGTTCTTC. This translates into CASTPGTGGPSSYNEQFF.

This clonotype has ten or more counts. Written as DNA, the CDR3 is TGCAGTGCTAGATCCCCCCAATCCTACGAGCAGTACTTC. This translates into CSARSPQSYEQYF. J is TRBJ2-7 and V is TRBV20-1; D is ambiguous. V dropped 2 bases and J dropped 1 base, with 9 bases sitting between them. Looked up from germline, CDR1 is DFQATT and CDR2 is SNEGSKA (reference sequence). The CDR3 runs 13 residues.

This clonotype has more than one count but fewer than ten. This may come from a read error, since a much larger clone is one base off. This chain links TRBV6-2 or TRBV6-3 with TRBJ2-5; no definite D call. The CDR3 contains 16 residues. Per germline, CDR1 MNHEY and CDR2 SVGEGT. The CDR3 protein is CASSSLWSQVQEAQYF. CDR3 DNA sequence: TGTGCCAGCAGCTCTTTGTGGTCGCAGGTACAAGAGGCCCAGTACTTC.

The chain uses TRBV6-2 or TRBV6-3 and TRBJ2-1; 11 bases map to TRBD2. Trimming removed 8 bases from V and 7 bases from J; junction bases left unmatched: 13. Germline CDR1 is MNHEY and CDR2 is SVGEGT. The CDR3 loop spans 16 amino acids. This CDR3 is CASQRRLAGQWNEQFF. The CDR3, as DNA: TGTGCCAGCCAAAGAAGACTAGCGGGACAGTGGAATGAGCAGTTCTTC.

This clonotype appeared many times. The chain carries TRBV6-1 and TRBJ2-3; D might be TRBD1 (6 bases). Between the trimmed V and J ends, which lost 5 bases and 3 bases, there was a span of 15 bases. The CDR3 runs 15 residues. CDR1 and CDR2 from the germline V gene are MNHNS and SASEGT. The CDR3 loop is CASSYSQGWTDTQYF. DNA for the CDR3: TGTGCCAGCAGTTATTCCCAGGGGTGGACAGATACGCAGTATTTT.

This clonotype was picked up many times. This chain joins TRBV12-3 or TRBV12-4 and TRBJ2-2, with TRBD2 matching over 7 bases. V shed 2 bases and J 6 bases; nucleotides not matched to a gene: 9. This CDR3 has 16 amino acids. In DNA, the CDR3 is TGTGCCAGCAGTTTACGGTTGGCAGGGAGGGCCGGGGAGCTGTTTTTT. It is translated as CASSLRLAGRAGELFF.

Concerning this clonotype: This may come from a read error, since a much larger clone is one base off. The rearrangement joins TRBV7-9 to TRBJ1-5; 9 bases are a match to TRBD1. This CDR3 comprises 15 residues. Per germline, CDR1 SEHNR and CDR2 FQNEAQ (reference sequence). V dropped 5 bases and J dropped 5; count of bases not matched to a gene: 7. The CDR3 bases are TGTGCCAGCAGCCAGGGACAGGGCCCCGATCAGCCCCAGCATTTT. Protein sequence: CASSQGQGPDQPQHF.

This clonotype occurred many times. The chain recombines TRBV18 with TRBJ1-2; maybe TRBD1 (6 bases). The CDR3 has 13 amino acids. Germline loops: CDR1 KGHSH, CDR2 LQKENI. Trimming shortened V by 0 bases and J by 14 bases, and 16 bases separated the two germline ends. The CDR3 region is CASSPPPSDRLTF. CDR3 DNA: TGTGCCAGCTCACCACCGCCCTCCGACAGGTTGACCTTC. Full variable domain (missing parts from reference TRBV18 and TRBJ1-2): NAGVMQNPRHLVRRRGQEARLRCSPMKGHSHVYWYRQLPEEGLKFMVYLQKENIIDESGMPKERFSAEFPKEGPSILRIQQVVRGDSAAYFCASSPPPSDRLTFGSGTRLTVV.

V is TRBV18 and J is TRBJ1-4, with 9 bases fitting TRBD1. J was trimmed by 7 bases and V by 9 bases; bases with no gene match: 6. Germline V gene lookup returns CDR1 KGHSH and CDR2 LQKENI. CDR3 size: 13 residues. The CDR3 sequence: CASLAGQGEKLFF. CDR3 in DNA: TGTGCCAGTCTCGCGGGACAGGGTGAAAAACTGTTTTTT.

On this clonotype itself: Just one base apart from a much larger clone, this may be a read error. The chain employs TRBV12-3 or TRBV12-4 and TRBJ1-3; maybe TRBD1 (5 bases). Trimming shortened V by 5 bases and J by 2 bases, and 22 bases separated the two germline ends. This CDR3 region has 18 residues. This chain's CDR3 is CASSLRLLRDGAGNTIYF. CDR3 sequence (DNA): TGTGCCAGCAGTCTCCGGCTCCTCCGGGACGGGGCTGGAAACACCATATATTTT.

The DNA for the CDR3 is TGTGCCAGCAGCAAAGGAACGGCAACCCATGAGCAGTTCTTC. Amino acids: CASSKGTATHEQFF. The V call is TRBV7-8, the J call TRBJ2-1; D is ambiguous. Trimming cost V 5 bases and J 8 bases, with 16 bases left between them. This CDR3 is 14 amino acids long. CDR1 SGHVS and CDR2 FQNEAQ come from the germline V gene.

This clonotype was seen ten or more times. The chain is built from TRBV6-1 and TRBJ2-1; D perhaps matches TRBD2 (5 bases). The CDR3 contains 14 residues. Trimming shortened V by 8 bases and J by 0 bases, and 11 bases separated the two germline ends. Germline CDR1 reads MNHNS; CDR2 reads SASEGT. CDR3 sequence: CASAGRVSYNEQFF. As DNA, the CDR3 is TGTGCCAGCGCGGGCCGGGTCTCCTACAATGAGCAGTTCTTC.

This clonotype turned up a few times. The genes are TRBV9 and TRBJ1-1; D ambiguous. The CDR3 covers 15 residues. Looked up from germline, CDR1 is SGDLS and CDR2 is YYNGEE. V was trimmed by 7 bases and J by 0 bases, leaving 16 bases between them. For the CDR3, the DNA is TGTGCCAGCCCCCTGTCGGAGACCATGAACACTGAAGCTTTCTTT. It translates to CASPLSETMNTEAFF.

There are many counts of this clonotype. This sequence joins TRBV20-1 and TRBJ2-5; a weak D match, TRBD2 (5 bases). The CDR3 covers 13 residues. V lost 2 bases to trimming and J lost 1 base, with 8 bases between them. From germline, CDR1 is DFQATT and CDR2 SNEGSKA (reference sequence). The CDR3 DNA reads TGCAGTGCTAGACGAGGGATCCAAGAGACCCAGTACTTC. It specifies CSARRGIQETQYF.

This clonotype showed up many times. The chain employs TRBV7-9 and TRBJ1-4; D is possibly TRBD1 (6 bases). Looked up from germline, CDR1 is SEHNR and CDR2 is FQNEAQ (reference sequence). V lost 2 bases and J lost 2, with 15 bases in between. The CDR3 runs 17 residues. DNA of the CDR3: TGTGCCAGCAGCTTAAGGCAGGGGTTCAATACTAATGAAAAACTGTTTTTT. Translated, it gives CASSLRQGFNTNEKLFF.

In this sample, this clonotype turned up many times. This chain joins TRBV3-1 and TRBJ2-5; TRBD2 aligns across 10 bases. Trimming took 4 bases from V and 2 from J; bases not matched to a gene: 7. The CDR3 runs 16 residues. Germline V gene data show CDR1 as LGHDT and CDR2 as YNNKEL (reference sequence). CDR3 sequence (DNA): TGTGCCAGCAGCCCCTCAGCGGGAGGGCCACAAGAGACCCAGTACTTC. Encoded protein: CASSPSAGGPQETQYF.

This chain links TRBV7-9 with TRBJ2-7, with 9 bases lining up with TRBD1. The J segment lost 0 bases and the V segment lost 7 bases, leaving 10 bases of the junction unmatched. The CDR3 has 16 amino acids. The germline gives CDR1 SEHNR, CDR2 FQNEAQ (reference sequence). The chain's CDR3 is CASTGLGTGSSYEQYF. For the CDR3, the DNA is TGTGCCAGCACCGGACTAGGGACAGGGAGCTCCTACGAGCAGTACTTC. Looking up the rest from reference TRBV7-9 and TRBJ2-7 gives the full variable domain: DTGVSQNPRHKITKRGQNVTFRCDPISEHNRLYWYRQTLGQGPEFLTYFQNEAQLEKSRLLSDRFSAERPKGSFSTLEIQRTEQGDSAMYLCASTGLGTGSSYEQYFGPGTRLTVT.

This clonotype was detected ten times or more. The chain has TRBV11-3 and TRBJ2-1; 10 bases line up with TRBD2. This CDR3 has 16 amino acids. Germline-derived CDR1 and CDR2 are SGHNT and YENEEA. Losses at the gene ends were 6 bases for V and 5 bases for J; bases not matched to a gene: 10. The CDR3 loop is CASSWLSGRADNEQFF. The DNA for the CDR3 is TGTGCCAGCAGTTGGCTAAGCGGGAGGGCGGACAATGAGCAGTTCTTC.

V gene TRBV20-1 combines with J gene TRBJ2-7; weak D call: TRBD2 (6 bases). CDR1 is DFQATT and CDR2 is SNEGSKA in the germline V gene (reference sequence). The V and J ends lost 0 bases and 3 bases respectively, with 12 bases between them. CDR3 size: 14 residues. CDR3 sequence (DNA): TGCAGTGCTAGAGATCAGGCGGGACTCTACGAGCAGTACTTC. Translated, it gives CSARDQAGLYEQYF.

This clonotype was observed many times. V usage is TRBV16 and J usage is TRBJ2-3; TRBD2 is a possible D gene (6 bases). Germline-derived CDR1 and CDR2 are KGHSY and FQNENV. CDR3 length: 15 amino acids. Trimming removed 1 base from V and 3 bases from J, with 11 bases in between. DNA for the CDR3: TGTGCCAGCAGCCAATTGGAGGGCGGAACAGATACGCAGTATTTT. It encodes CASSQLEGGTDTQYF.